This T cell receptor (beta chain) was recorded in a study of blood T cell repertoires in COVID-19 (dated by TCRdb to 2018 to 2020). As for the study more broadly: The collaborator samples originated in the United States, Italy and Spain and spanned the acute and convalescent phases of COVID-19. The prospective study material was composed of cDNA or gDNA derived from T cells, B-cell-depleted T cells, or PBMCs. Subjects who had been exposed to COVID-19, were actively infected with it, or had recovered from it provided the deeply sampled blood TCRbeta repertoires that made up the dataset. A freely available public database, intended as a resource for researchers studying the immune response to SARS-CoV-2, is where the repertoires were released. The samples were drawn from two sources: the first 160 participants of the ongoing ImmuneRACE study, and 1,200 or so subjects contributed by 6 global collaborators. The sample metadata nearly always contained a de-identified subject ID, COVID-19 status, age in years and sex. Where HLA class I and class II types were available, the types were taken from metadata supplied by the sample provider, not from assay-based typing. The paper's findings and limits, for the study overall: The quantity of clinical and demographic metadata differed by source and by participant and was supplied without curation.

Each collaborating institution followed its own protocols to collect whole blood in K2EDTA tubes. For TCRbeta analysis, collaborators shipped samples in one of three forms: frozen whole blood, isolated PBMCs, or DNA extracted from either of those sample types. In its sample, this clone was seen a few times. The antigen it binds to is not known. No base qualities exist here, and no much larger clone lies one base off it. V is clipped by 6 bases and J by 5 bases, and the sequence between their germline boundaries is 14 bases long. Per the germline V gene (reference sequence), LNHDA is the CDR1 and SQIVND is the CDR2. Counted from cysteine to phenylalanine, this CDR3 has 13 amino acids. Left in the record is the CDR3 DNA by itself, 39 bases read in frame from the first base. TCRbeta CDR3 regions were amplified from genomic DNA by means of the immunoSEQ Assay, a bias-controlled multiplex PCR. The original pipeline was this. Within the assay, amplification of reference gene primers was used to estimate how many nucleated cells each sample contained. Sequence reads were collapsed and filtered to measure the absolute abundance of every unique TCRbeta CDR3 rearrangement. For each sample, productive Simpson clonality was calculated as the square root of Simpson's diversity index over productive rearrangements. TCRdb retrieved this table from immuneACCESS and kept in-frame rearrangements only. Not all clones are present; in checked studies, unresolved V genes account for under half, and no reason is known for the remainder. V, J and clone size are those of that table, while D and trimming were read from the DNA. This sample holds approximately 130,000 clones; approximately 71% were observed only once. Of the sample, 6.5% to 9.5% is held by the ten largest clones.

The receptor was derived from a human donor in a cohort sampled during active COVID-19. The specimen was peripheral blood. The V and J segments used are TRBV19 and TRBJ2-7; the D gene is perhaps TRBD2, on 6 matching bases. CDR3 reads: CASSPRETDEQYF. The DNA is TGTGCCAGTAGCCCCCGGGAGACAGACGAGCAGTACTTC.